The present T cell receptor (beta chain) was sequenced within a study of T cell responses to AZD1222 COVID-19 vaccine. Study information: Some second doses came at about 4 weeks and others at about 12 weeks; these were pooled.

This CDR3 spans 16 amino acids. Germline V gives CDR1 SGHRS, CDR2 YFSETQ. J gave up 4 bases and V 0 bases, and 5 bases lay outside the gene matches. TCRdb keeps only in-frame clones here, not all; method: immunoSEQ multiplex PCR. This sample yields 95,000 to 150,000 clones, of which roughly 93% are seen a single time; around 1.5% belongs to the top ten. Material: peripheral blood, obtained on day 0 of AZD1222 vaccination. V and J are TRBV5-1 and TRBJ2-2; the match to TRBD1 covers 8 bases. This clonotype originated in an adult in good health. This CDR3 reads CASSLARTGLTGELFF. The CDR3 DNA sequence: TGCGCCAGCAGCTTGGCCAGGACAGGGCTCACCGGGGAGCTGTTTTTT.